One sample yielded the 9 T cell receptor beta chains listed below, sequenced in a study of vaccination effects on CD4 cells after COVID-19. Antigen-specific CD4+ T cells were expanded with viral peptide pools in the ViraFEST assay before sequencing. After around ten days in culture, the CD4+ T cells were isolated. Vaccinated recipients, who were negative for nucleocapsid antibodies, had no history of SARS-CoV-2 infection. The repertoire was sequenced with immunoSEQ multiplex PCR; TCRdb's copy has only in-frame clones and lacks some. The data hold about 41,000 clones, with about two thirds observed a single time. These receptors lack a known antigen. The source material was CD4+ T cells from PBMCs cultured with HCoV-OC43 spike peptides, sampled before COVID-19 vaccination. Subset defined: HCoV-OC43 spike overlapping peptide pool stimulation. These receptors were collected from a human donor who received a COVID-19 vaccine.

The chain has TRBV5-1 and TRBJ1-1; D gene ambiguous. Germline CDR1 is SGHRS and CDR2 is YFSETQ. There are 13 residues in the CDR3. Trimming took 0 bases from V and 3 from J, leaving 6 bases between them. DNA for the CDR3: TGCGCCAGCAGCTTGGAGCAGTACACTGAAGCTTTCTTT. Protein product: CASSLEQYTEAFF.

V and J are TRBV4-1 and TRBJ1-1; D gene uncertain. Between the trimmed V and J ends, which lost 2 bases and 2 bases, there was a span of 12 bases. Germline V gene sequence: CDR1 MGHRA, CDR2 YSYEKL. The CDR3 is 15 residues long. The CDR3 DNA sequence: TGCGCCAGCAGCCAACTGCGCGGAAGCAACACTGAAGCTTTCTTT. Protein product: CASSQLRGSNTEAFF.

This chain links TRBV4-2 with TRBJ2-3, with D perhaps TRBD2 (5 bases). V was cut by 4 bases and J by 0 bases, with 17 bases left in between. The V gene's germline CDR1 is LGHNA and CDR2 YNFKEQ. The CDR3 totals 17 residues. CDR3 bases: TGTGCCAGCAGCCCGGGGTTCGCGCGCTCAAGCACAGATACGCAGTATTTT. Translating gives CASSPGFARSSTDTQYF.

The chain links TRBV6-5 to TRBJ1-1; 7 nucleotides agree with TRBD1. This CDR3 is built from 15 residues. Germline lookup yields CDR1 MNHEY and CDR2 SVGAGI. V was pared by 7 bases and J by 6 bases, with 14 bases of the junction left unmatched. CDR3 DNA sequence: TGTGCCAGCACGAAGACAGGGATGTTGGCTTCTGAAGCTTTCTTT. Protein: CASTKTGMLASEAFF.

The chain combines TRBV28 with TRBJ1-2, with D possibly being TRBD1 (5 bases). Germline values: CDR1 MDHEN, CDR2 SYDVKM. CDR3 length equals 13 residues. V was clipped by 2 bases and J by 5 bases, with 9 bases between them. This CDR3 reads CASSLGGPYGYTF. DNA for the CDR3: TGTGCCAGCAGTTTAGGGGGTCCATATGGCTACACCTTC.

This clone was recorded once. This sequence joins TRBV18 and TRBJ2-5; D is unclear. Germline CDR1 KGHSH, CDR2 LQKENI. Trimming pared 2 bases from V and 1 base from J, leaving 8 bases between. This CDR3 is built from 14 residues. The CDR3 DNA reads TGTGCCAGCTCACCAACTCGGTCCCAAGAGACCCAGTACTTC. Protein: CASSPTRSQETQYF.

V is TRBV7-2 and J is TRBJ1-6; no clear D. The CDR3 sequence is 16 residues long. V shed 1 base and J shed 7 bases, with 14 bases lying between them. CDR1 is SGHTA and CDR2 is FQGNSA in the germline V gene. This chain's CDR3 is CASSLGGRPRNSPLHF. CDR3 coding DNA: TGTGCCAGCAGCTTAGGGGGAAGGCCCCGGAATTCACCCCTCCACTTT.

J is TRBJ1-2 and V is TRBV20-1, with D unresolved. Trimming stripped 4 bases from V and 8 bases from J, with 11 bases between. CDR1 is DFQATT, CDR2 SNEGSKA, per germline (reference sequence). The CDR3 covers 11 residues. The CDR3 DNA sequence: TGCAGTGCTAATTCAGTCTACGGCTACACCTTC. It is translated as CSANSVYGYTF.

J is TRBJ2-6 and V is TRBV30, with D possibly being TRBD1 (6 bases). Trimming took off 0 bases at V and 0 bases at J, with 9 bases between the two ends. The CDR3 is 16 residues long. Germline CDR1 is GTSNPN and CDR2 is SVGIG (reference sequence). CDR3 in DNA: TGTGCCTGGAGTGTGACAGGCCACTCTGGGGCCAACGTCCTGACTTTC. It codes for CAWSVTGHSGANVLTF.